Each of the 15 T cell receptor beta chains below was sequenced from the same sample in a study of cytomegalovirus exposure and HLA in healthy donors. This PCR relied on a set of 60 Vbeta primers and 13 Jbeta primers. Method: immunoSEQ multiplex PCR; TCRdb's copy keeps in-frame clones and lacks some. This sample carries some 93,000 clones, under 90% of them seen once, and the ten largest clones take 3% to 4%. Sequencing was carried out using PBMCs. The receptors shown here come from a man in his fifties or sixties in good health and CMV-seronegative.

The chain is built from TRBV7-3 and TRBJ2-1, with 8 bases lining up with TRBD2. CDR3 length: 17 amino acids. The V gene end was trimmed by 2 bases and the J gene end by 6 bases; junction bases not matched to a gene: 12. Germline CDR1 reads SGHTA; CDR2 reads FQGTGA. The CDR3: CASSLQPPTTSGNEQFF. CDR3 in DNA: TGTGCCAGCAGCTTACAACCCCCCACCACTAGCGGCAATGAGCAGTTCTTC.

CDR3 sequence: CASSLRISYEQYF. The DNA of the CDR3 is TGTGCCAGCAGCTTGCGAATTAGCTACGAGCAGTACTTC. V usage is TRBV7-9 and J usage is TRBJ2-5; D gene unclear. The J call may be in error: the DNA end matches TRBJ2-7 better. Germline CDR1 SEHNR, CDR2 FQNEAQ (reference sequence). The CDR3 runs 13 residues.

The chain carries TRBV11-3 and TRBJ2-1; perhaps TRBD1 as D (6 bases). The CDR3 spans 13 residues. The germline CDR1 and CDR2 sequences are SGHNT and YENEEA. V lost 3 bases, J lost 5 bases, and 8 bases lay in between. The CDR3 region is CASSFGTNNEQFF. In nucleotides, the CDR3 is TGTGCCAGCAGCTTCGGGACAAACAATGAGCAGTTCTTC.

The J gene is TRBJ2-3, the V gene TRBV10-3; TRBD2 matches at 9 bases. After removal of 6 bases from V and 0 bases from J, the junction contained 13 bases not matched to a gene. CDR3 length: 18 amino acids. The germline V gene has CDR1 ENHRY and CDR2 SYGVKD. The CDR3 loop is CAISYSSGTRSSTDTQYF. CDR3 DNA sequence: TGTGCCATCAGCTATTCTAGCGGGACGAGATCTAGCACAGATACGCAGTATTTT.

This clone was seen a handful of times. This chain joins TRBV10-3 and TRBJ2-2; 9 nucleotides match TRBD2. Trimming took 2 bases from V and 7 from J; bases not matched to a gene: 11. Germline V gene data show CDR1 as ENHRY and CDR2 as SYGVKD. The CDR3 contains 17 residues. The DNA for the CDR3 is TGTGCCATCAGTGAGAACAATAGCGGGAGCGGAGGCGGGGAGCTGTTTTTT. It codes for CAISENNSGSGGGELFF.

The J gene is TRBJ1-1, the V gene TRBV19, with D unclear. V was pared by 3 bases and J by 4 bases, with 12 bases between. Germline V gene lookup returns CDR1 LNHDA and CDR2 SQIVND (reference sequence). This CDR3 is 14 amino acids long. The CDR3 bases are TGTGCCAGTAGTATCACCCCGAGTATCACTGAAGCTTTCTTT. As protein: CASSITPSITEAFF.

Concerning this clone itself: One junction end disagrees with the germline gene, perhaps due to a read error. The chain is built from TRBV28 and TRBJ2-1; 8 bases are shared with TRBD2. The V gene's germline CDR1 is MDHEN and CDR2 SYDVKM. The CDR3 covers 14 residues. CDR3 in DNA: TGTGCCAGTAGTTGGGGGACTAGGACGCTTGAGCAGTTCTTC. It is translated as CASSWGTRTLEQFF.

The genes are TRBV28 and TRBJ2-2; TRBD1 matches 8 bases. The CDR3 is made up of 20 amino acids. Germline lookup yields CDR1 MDHEN and CDR2 SYDVKM. After removal of 9 bases from V and 8 bases from J, the junction contained 29 bases not matched to a gene. CDR3 residues: CASLSLPQWASGGAVGELFF. CDR3 nucleotides: TGTGCCAGTCTCAGTTTACCCCAATGGGCGTCAGGGGGCGCAGTGGGGGAGCTGTTTTTT.

V gene TRBV4-1 combines with J gene TRBJ2-5, with 12 bases fitting TRBD1. CDR1 MGHRA and CDR2 YSYEKL come from the germline V gene. The junction had 7 bases not matched to a gene; V was cut back by 3 bases and J by 5 bases. This CDR3 has 16 amino acids. CDR3 DNA sequence: TGCGCCAGCAGCCACCCGGGGACAGGGGGCTGGGAGACCCAGTACTTC. Translation gives CASSHPGTGGWETQYF.

The chain uses TRBV15 and TRBJ2-7; a possible D gene is TRBD1 (5 bases). This CDR3 comprises 15 residues. Germline CDR1 and CDR2: LNHNV and YYDKDF (reference sequence). The V and J ends lost 1 base and 4 bases respectively, with 14 bases between them. Here the CDR3 DNA reads TGTGCCACCAGCAGAGGGCAGGGCCCCCAATACGAGCAGTACTTC. Its translation: CATSRGQGPQYEQYF.

This clone turned up a few times. The rearrangement joins TRBV5-1 to TRBJ1-4, with TRBD1 as a possible D gene (5 bases). This CDR3 has 14 amino acids. Trimming shortened V by 5 bases and J by 4 bases, and 12 bases separated the two germline ends. CDR1 is SGHRS, CDR2 YFSETQ, per germline. CDR3 loop: CASRGGVSNEKLFF. Here the CDR3 DNA reads TGCGCCAGCAGAGGAGGGGTTAGTAATGAAAAACTGTTTTTT. Filled out from reference TRBV5-1 and TRBJ1-4, the complete variable domain reads KAGVTQTPRYLIKTRGQQVTLSCSPISGHRSVSWYQQTPGQGLQFLFEYFSETQRNKGNFPGRFSGRQFSNSRSEMNVSTLELGDSALYLCASRGGVSNEKLFFGSGTQLSVL.

The chain recombines TRBV18 with TRBJ2-1; 7 nucleotides align to TRBD1. Trimming removed 3 bases from V and 4 bases from J; junction bases left unmatched: 0. This CDR3 is 13 amino acids long. Germline V CDR1 and CDR2: KGHSH, LQKENI. Here the CDR3 reads CASSPGQYNEQFF. The CDR3 DNA is TGTGCCAGCTCACCGGGACAGTACAATGAGCAGTTCTTC.

The V gene is TRBV28, the J gene TRBJ2-7; 11 bases agree with TRBD2. The CDR3 runs 16 residues. Germline CDR1 reads MDHEN; CDR2 reads SYDVKM. With 5 bases clipped from V and 3 bases from J, the junction kept 9 bases outside the gene matches. The CDR3 protein is CASSSSQTSGDYEQYF. Here the CDR3 DNA reads TGTGCCAGCAGTAGCTCCCAGACTAGCGGGGACTACGAGCAGTACTTC.

The chain recombines TRBV6-5 with TRBJ2-3; 8 bases align to TRBD2. The germline CDR1 and CDR2 sequences are MNHEY and SVGAGI. This CDR3 contains 14 residues. Trimming removed 5 bases from V and 3 bases from J; junction bases left unmatched: 4. Here the CDR3 DNA reads TGTGCCAGCAGTAGCGGGAGAGGGACAGATACGCAGTATTTT. Amino acid sequence: CASSSGRGTDTQYF.

V and J are TRBV4-1 and TRBJ2-5, with 8 bases aligning to TRBD2. V dropped 2 bases and J dropped 4; count of bases not matched to a gene: 9. Germline V gene data show CDR1 as MGHRA and CDR2 as YSYEKL. The CDR3 contains 16 residues. The CDR3 DNA reads TGCGCCAGCAGCCAATTTGTAATAGCGGGAACAGAGACCCAGTACTTC. The encoded protein is CASSQFVIAGTETQYF.